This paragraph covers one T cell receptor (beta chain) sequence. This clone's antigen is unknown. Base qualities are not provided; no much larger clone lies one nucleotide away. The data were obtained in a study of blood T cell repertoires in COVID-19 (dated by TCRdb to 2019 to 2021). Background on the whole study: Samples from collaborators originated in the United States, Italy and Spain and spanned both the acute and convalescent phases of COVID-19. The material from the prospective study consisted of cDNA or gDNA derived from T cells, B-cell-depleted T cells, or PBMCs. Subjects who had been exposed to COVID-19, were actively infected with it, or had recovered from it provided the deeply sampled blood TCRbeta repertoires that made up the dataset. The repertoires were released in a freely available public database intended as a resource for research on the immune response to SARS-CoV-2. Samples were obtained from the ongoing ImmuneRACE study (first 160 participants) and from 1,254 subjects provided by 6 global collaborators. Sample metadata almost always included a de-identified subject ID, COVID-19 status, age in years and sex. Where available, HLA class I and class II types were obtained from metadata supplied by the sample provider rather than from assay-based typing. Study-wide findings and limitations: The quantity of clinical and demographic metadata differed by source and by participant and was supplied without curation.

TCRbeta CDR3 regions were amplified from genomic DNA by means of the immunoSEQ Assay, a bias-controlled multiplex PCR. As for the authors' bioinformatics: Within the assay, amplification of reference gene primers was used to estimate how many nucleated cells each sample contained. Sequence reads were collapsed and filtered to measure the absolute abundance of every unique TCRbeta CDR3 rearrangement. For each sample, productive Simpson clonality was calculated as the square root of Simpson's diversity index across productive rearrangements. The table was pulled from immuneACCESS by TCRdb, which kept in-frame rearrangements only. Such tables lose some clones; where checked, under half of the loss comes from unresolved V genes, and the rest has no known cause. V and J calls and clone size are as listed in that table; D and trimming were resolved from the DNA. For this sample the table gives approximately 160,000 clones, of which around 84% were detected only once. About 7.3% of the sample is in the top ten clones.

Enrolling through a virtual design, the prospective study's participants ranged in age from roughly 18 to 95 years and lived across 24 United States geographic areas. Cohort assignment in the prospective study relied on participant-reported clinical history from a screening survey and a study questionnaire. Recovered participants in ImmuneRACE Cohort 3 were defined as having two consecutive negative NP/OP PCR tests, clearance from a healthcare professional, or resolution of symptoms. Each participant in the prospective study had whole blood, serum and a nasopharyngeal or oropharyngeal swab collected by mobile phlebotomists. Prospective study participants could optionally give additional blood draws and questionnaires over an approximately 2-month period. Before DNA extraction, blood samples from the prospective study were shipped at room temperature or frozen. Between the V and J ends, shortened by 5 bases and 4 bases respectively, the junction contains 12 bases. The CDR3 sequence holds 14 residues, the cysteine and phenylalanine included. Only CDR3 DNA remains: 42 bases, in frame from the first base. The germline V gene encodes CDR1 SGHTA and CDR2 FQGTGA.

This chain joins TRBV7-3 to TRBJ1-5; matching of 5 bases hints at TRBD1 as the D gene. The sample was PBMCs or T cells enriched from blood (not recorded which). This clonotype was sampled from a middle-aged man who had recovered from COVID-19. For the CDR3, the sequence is CASSLKQVNQPQHF. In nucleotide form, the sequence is TGTGCCAGCAGCCTAAAACAGGTAAATCAGCCCCAGCATTTT.